This passage covers 18 T cell receptor beta chains from one sample sequenced in a study of Ad26.COV2.S vaccination and SARS-CoV-2 variants. The method was immunoSEQ multiplex PCR; TCRdb's version includes in-frame clones alone and lacks a portion of them. The profile shows about 400,000 clones, roughly 85% of them singletons. Treatment described: about 20 received Ad26.COV2.S at low or high dose, single or two shots; roughly five received placebo; per-sample allocation not given. Vaccine and placebo recipients were sampled on day 63 after the first injection. The source was peripheral blood, collected in a trial of Ad26.COV2.S vaccine versus placebo. Receptors were obtained from a person between 18 and 65 years old who received the Ad26.COV2.S COVID-19 vaccine or a placebo.

This clone was seen once. The chain joins TRBV30 to TRBJ1-6; D uncertain. V was clipped by 2 bases and J by 7 bases, with 6 bases between them. Per germline, CDR1 GTSNPN and CDR2 SVGIG (reference sequence). The CDR3 loop spans 12 amino acids. DNA for the CDR3: TGTGCCTGGAGTCCACCAAATTCACCCCTCCACTTT. Its protein is CAWSPPNSPLHF. The whole variable domain, remainder taken from reference TRBV30 and TRBJ1-6, is SQTIHQWPATLVQPVGSPLSLECTVEGTSNPNLYWYRQAAGRGLQLLFYSVGIGQISSEVPQNLSASRPQDRQFILSSKKLLLSDSGFYLCAWSPPNSPLHFGNGTRLTVT.

CDR3 in DNA: TGTGCCAGCTCCCTTCCGGGTCGCCGACCGACAAACGAGCAGTACTTC. It encodes CASSLPGRRPTNEQYF. The rearrangement links TRBV18 to TRBJ2-7; D not certain. The germline CDR1 and CDR2 sequences are KGHSH and LQKENI. Between the trimmed V and J ends, which lost 6 bases and 5 bases, there was a span of 23 bases. This CDR3 is built from 16 residues.

This sequence joins TRBV4-1 and TRBJ2-1; D may be TRBD2 (5 bases). Germline V gene data show CDR1 as MGHRA and CDR2 as YSYEKL. There are 14 residues in the CDR3. With 4 bases removed from V and 3 bases from J, the gap between germline ends came to 10 bases. CDR3: CASSLSDFYNEQFF. CDR3 in DNA: TGCGCCAGCAGCCTTAGCGATTTCTACAATGAGCAGTTCTTC.

The genes are TRBV6-5 and TRBJ2-5; D not resolved. The CDR3 totals 11 residues. Germline V gives CDR1 MNHEY, CDR2 SVGAGI. V lost 8 bases to trimming and J lost 5 bases, with 9 bases between them. In DNA, the CDR3 is TGTGCCAGCGGATCCAGCGAGACCCAGTACTTC. Translating gives CASGSSETQYF.

The chain recombines TRBV4-1 with TRBJ2-3; possibly TRBD1 for D (6 bases). CDR3 length: 16 residues. The germline CDR1 and CDR2 sequences are MGHRA and YSYEKL. V lost 1 base, J lost 3 bases, and 14 bases lay in between. Here the CDR3 DNA reads TGCGCCAGCAGCCAAGCTGTGGGGGCATCTACAGATACGCAGTATTTT. It yields the protein CASSQAVGASTDTQYF.

This chain uses TRBV9 with TRBJ2-2; D is tentatively TRBD1 or TRBD2 (7 bases each). CDR3 length equals 15 residues. The V end was cut by 2 bases, the J end by 6 bases, with 14 bases between. Germline CDR1 and CDR2: SGDLS and YYNGEE. CDR3 coding DNA: TGTGCCAGCAGCGTCAGGGGGGGAGCTCCCGGGGAGCTGTTTTTT. Translating it yields CASSVRGGAPGELFF.

The CDR3 loop is CASRRGSTEAFF. The CDR3 DNA follows: TGCGCCAGCAGACGGGGGAGCACTGAAGCTTTCTTT. The J gene is TRBJ1-1, the V gene TRBV5-1, with a weak D call TRBD1 (5 bases). Trimming left V 5 bases short and J 4 bases short, with 9 bases between. Germline CDR1 reads SGHRS; CDR2 reads YFSETQ. This CDR3 has 12 residues.

The chain employs TRBV19 and TRBJ2-2; 10 positions agree with TRBD2. The CDR3 runs 16 residues. The trim removed 2 bases at V and 4 bases at J, leaving 4 bases unmatched. The germline V gene encodes CDR1 LNHDA and CDR2 SQIVND (reference sequence). CDR3 sequence: CASSIQRLAGTGELFF. Here the CDR3 DNA reads TGTGCCAGTAGTATACAGCGACTAGCGGGCACCGGGGAGCTGTTTTTT.

CDR3 DNA: TGTGCCAGCTCACCACTTGGGACAGCCCAAGAGACCCAGTACTTC. Translation: CASSPLGTAQETQYF. The chain employs TRBV18 and TRBJ2-5, with 7 bases fitting TRBD1. The junction had 3 bases not matched to a gene; V was cut back by 1 base and J by 1 base. This CDR3 has 15 residues. CDR1 and CDR2 (germline): KGHSH, LQKENI.

The chain has TRBV2 and TRBJ2-3, with D unresolved. Germline V gives CDR1 SNHLY, CDR2 FYNNEI. The V and J ends lost 5 bases and 5 bases respectively, with 23 bases between them. The CDR3 runs to 17 residues. The DNA for the CDR3 is TGTGCCAGCAGTCATAAACGCAATGTTCCTCCCCGAGATACGCAGTATTTT. This translates into CASSHKRNVPPRDTQYF. Full variable domain (outside the CDR3, taken from reference TRBV2 and TRBJ2-3): EPEVTQTPSHQVTQMGQEVILRCVPISNHLYFYWYRQILGQKVEFLVSFYNNEISEKSEIFDDQFSVERPDGSNFTLKIRSTKLEDSAMYFCASSHKRNVPPRDTQYFGPGTRLTVL.

This clone came up a few times. The chain combines TRBV27 with TRBJ2-2, with 9 bases matching TRBD2. V dropped 6 bases and J dropped 6; count of bases not matched to a gene: 8. Germline assignment: CDR1 MNHEY and CDR2 SMNVEV (reference sequence). The CDR3 has 15 amino acids. The CDR3 loop reads CASSQLAGVPGELFF. In DNA form, the CDR3 reads TGTGCCAGCAGCCAATTAGCGGGGGTCCCCGGGGAGCTGTTTTTT.

The V and J genes are TRBV20-1 and TRBJ2-1; no definite D call. Germline V gene sequence: CDR1 DFQATT, CDR2 SNEGSKA (reference sequence). V was trimmed by 5 bases and J by 6 bases, leaving 8 bases between them. CDR3 length: 11 amino acids. CDR3 sequence: CSAVRSNEQFF. In DNA, the CDR3 is TGCAGTGCTGTGCGTTCCAATGAGCAGTTCTTC.

The CDR3 spells CASSPRDRVVFHEQYF. Here the CDR3 DNA reads TGTGCCAGCTCACCCCGGGACAGGGTGGTCTTCCACGAGCAGTACTTC. This sequence joins TRBV18 and TRBJ2-7, with 9 bases identical to TRBD1. CDR1 KGHSH and CDR2 LQKENI come from the germline V gene. With V trimmed by 3 bases and J by 5 bases, 11 bases remained unmatched. This CDR3 is built from 16 residues.

This clone was seen only once. V is TRBV20-1 and J is TRBJ2-7; a weak D match, TRBD1 (6 bases). The CDR3 has 14 residues. V lost 3 bases and J lost 0, with 12 bases in between. Germline-derived CDR1 and CDR2 are DFQATT and SNEGSKA (reference sequence). This chain's CDR3 is CSASPRTDSYEQYF. DNA of the CDR3: TGCAGTGCTAGTCCCCGGACAGACTCCTACGAGCAGTACTTC.

The chain recombines TRBV18 with TRBJ1-4, with D perhaps matching TRBD1 (6 bases). The CDR3 is 16 amino acids. CDR1 KGHSH and CDR2 LQKENI come from the germline V gene. Trimming pared 6 bases from V and 0 bases from J, leaving 14 bases between. As DNA, the CDR3 is TGTGCCAGCTCCGCTCTAACAGGGTCAACTAATGAAAAACTGTTTTTT. The encoded protein is CASSALTGSTNEKLFF.

This rearrangement joins TRBV11-3 to TRBJ2-1; D is undetermined. V was trimmed by 5 bases and J by 0 bases, leaving 17 bases between them. The CDR3 consists of 17 residues. The germline V gene encodes CDR1 SGHNT and CDR2 YENEEA. The CDR3 DNA reads as TGTGCCAGCAGCCCCAACCCCCCCGGCAGCTCCTACAATGAGCAGTTCTTC. It encodes CASSPNPPGSSYNEQFF.

The chain links TRBV3-1 (or the pseudogene TRBV3-2) to TRBJ2-7; 12 nucleotides agree with TRBD2. Germline CDR1 and CDR2: LGHDT and YNNKEL (reference sequence). CDR3 length: 17 amino acids. V dropped 4 bases and J dropped 6; count of bases not matched to a gene: 13. In nucleotides, the CDR3 is TGTGCCAGCAGCCCAACCGGACTAGCGGGATTCTCGGGCGAGCAGTACTTC. Translation: CASSPTGLAGFSGEQYF.

The chain recombines TRBV5-4 with TRBJ2-3; 7 bases align to TRBD2. Germline CDR1 reads SGHNT; CDR2 reads YYREEE (reference sequence). This CDR3 has 14 amino acids. V gave up 4 bases and J gave up 2 bases; unmatched junction bases: 4. The CDR3 nucleotides read TGTGCCAGCAGCGGGGACTATTTCACAGATACGCAGTATTTT. Translated: CASSGDYFTDTQYF.